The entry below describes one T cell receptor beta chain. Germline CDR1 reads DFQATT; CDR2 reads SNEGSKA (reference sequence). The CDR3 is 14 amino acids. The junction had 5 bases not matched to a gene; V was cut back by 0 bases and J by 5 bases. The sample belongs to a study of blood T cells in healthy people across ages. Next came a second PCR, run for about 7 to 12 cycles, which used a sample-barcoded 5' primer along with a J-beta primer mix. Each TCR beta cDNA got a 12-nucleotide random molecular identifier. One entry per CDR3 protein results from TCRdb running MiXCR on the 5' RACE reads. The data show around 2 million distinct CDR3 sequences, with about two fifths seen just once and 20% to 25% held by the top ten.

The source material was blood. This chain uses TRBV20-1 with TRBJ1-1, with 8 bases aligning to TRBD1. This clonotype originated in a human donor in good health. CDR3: CSARDNRGGTEAFF. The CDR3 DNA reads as TGCAGTGCTAGAGACAACAGGGGGGGTACTGAAGCTTTCTTT.